This T cell receptor (beta chain) was documented in a study of cytomegalovirus exposure and HLA in healthy donors. The CDR3 loop spans 15 amino acids. The V gene end was trimmed by 1 base and the J gene end by 7 bases; junction bases not matched to a gene: 7. CDR1 and CDR2 from the germline V gene are MGHRA and YSYEKL. The PCR contained 60 Vbeta and 13 Jbeta primers. Measured with immunoSEQ multiplex PCR; TCRdb has only the in-frame clones, and not every one. The data show 150,000 to 200,000 clones, 80% to 85% seen once. The source of this sequence is a man aged 25 to 45 in good health and CMV-seronegative. Sequenced material: PBMCs. The rearrangement links TRBV4-1 to TRBJ1-5, with TRBD1 matching over 7 bases. The CDR3 loop reads CASSQGGGGIQPQHF. The CDR3 DNA reads as TGCGCCAGCAGCCAAGGAGGGGGCGGGATACAGCCCCAGCATTTT.